This TCR beta chain stems from a study of blood T cell repertoires in COVID-19. As for the study in general: The United States, Italy and Spain provided the acute and convalescent COVID-19 samples. Sources were T cells, B-cell-depleted T cells, or PBMCs; the material itself was cDNA or gDNA.

Germline values: CDR1 SGHAT, CDR2 FQNNGV. This CDR3 comprises 13 residues. The ends were cut back, 5 bases at V and 7 bases at J, with 14 bases in the middle. Each participant's cohort was designated according to participant-reported clinical history. Authors' data handling: Amplification from reference gene primers served as the basis for estimated nucleated cell counts. Only in-frame clones appear in the TCRdb table, and some are missing; sequencing was by immunoSEQ multiplex PCR. Clonal size and the V and J genes are those of that table, whereas D and trimming came from the DNA. There are under 200,000 clones in the sample; about 83% occur only once, and about 3.5% lies in the top ten.

The sequence derives from a woman aged 45 to 65 in a cohort exposed to, infected with or recovered from COVID-19 (not recorded which). The V gene is TRBV11-2, the J gene TRBJ1-2, with D perhaps TRBD1 (6 bases). Sequenced sample: PBMCs or T cells enriched from blood (not recorded which). The CDR3: CASSLTGSRGYTF. The CDR3, as DNA: TGTGCCAGCAGCCTCACAGGGTCTCGTGGCTACACCTTC.